This TCR beta chain was documented in a study of cytomegalovirus exposure and HLA in healthy donors. Study-wide results and limits: Reports described diagnosis of cytomegalovirus status by the classifier as highly specific and sensitive. A later analysis reportedly found that, within productive TCRs, an Asian-associated ancestry cluster had fewer N-insertions than the mean observed across the approximately 700 donors. For most TCR beta V segments, an earlier analysis put the productive rate at about 87% or about 30% of the time.

With 60 Vbeta and 13 Jbeta primers, the PCR was carried out. Sequenced by immunoSEQ multiplex PCR; TCRdb stores in-frame clones only, minus some. The table records around 120,000 clones, roughly 80% of them present only once. The germline gives CDR1 MNHEY, CDR2 SVGAGI. The CDR3 totals 15 residues. With 1 base removed from V and 4 bases from J, the gap between germline ends came to 13 bases. Points on this clone: Its specificity is not known.

The TCR sequence derives from a woman aged 40 to 55 in good health and CMV-seropositive. This chain links TRBV6-5 with TRBJ1-2, with D unresolved. The source material was PBMCs. The DNA for the CDR3 is TGTGCCAGCAGTTACTGGGGAGGGTTGGGCTATGGCTACACCTTC. As protein: CASSYWGGLGYGYTF.